A selection of T cell receptor beta chains follows, all from one sample in a study of blood T cell repertoires in COVID-19. Assay: immunoSEQ multiplex PCR; the TCRdb copy retains only in-frame clones and omits some. The sample lists some 64,000 clones, roughly 70% occurring once. Sequencing was performed on PBMCs or T cells enriched from blood (not recorded which). Source of these receptors: a woman aged 60-75 years who had been exposed to COVID-19. CDR3s include the opening cysteine and the closing phenylalanine or tryptophan. The D gene is left open where the match is weak. Some rows mark clone size as missing; the rest say once, few, many or name a class of expanded clone.

>-|TRBD2|TRBV28|TRBJ2-1
TGTGCCAGCAGTTTAAGACTAGCGGGGCTCAATGAGCAGTTCTTC
CASSLRLAGLNEQFF
>-|-|TRBV5-4|TRBJ1-1
TGTGCCAGCAGTCTGGAGGTGAACCGCCCTGAAGCTTTCTTT
CASSLEVNRPEAFF
>medium-sized|-|TRBV21-1|TRBJ2-4
TGTGCCAGCAGCCCCCGGACAGGAGACATTCAGTACTTC
CASSPRTGDIQYF
>-|TRBD1|TRBV29-1|TRBJ1-1
TGCAGCGTTGAGACAGGGGGCGTCTCTGAAGCTTTCTTT
CSVETGGVSEAFF
>once|-|TRBV7-2|TRBJ2-2
TGTGCCAGCAGCAGGGGGGGCCCTAACACCGGGGAGCTGTTTTTT
CASSRGGPNTGELFF
>-|TRBD1|TRBV9|TRBJ2-7
TGTGCCAGCAGCGTAGCTCCAGGGGGAACCTACGAGCAGTACTTC
CASSVAPGGTYEQYF
>-|TRBD2|TRBV5-6|TRBJ2-7
TGTGCCAGCAGCTTTCTTAGGACTAGCCCCTCCTACGAGCAGTACTTC
CASSFLRTSPSYEQYF
>-|TRBD2|TRBV7-8|TRBJ2-1
TGTGCCAGCTCCAGACTAGCGGGAGGCAATGAGCAGTTCTTC
CASSRLAGGNEQFF
>many|TRBD1|TRBV10-1|TRBJ2-1
TGCGCCAGCAGTGAGCCTAACAGGGGGCAAGATGAGCAGTTCTTC
CASSEPNRGQDEQFF
>-|-|TRBV2|TRBJ2-6
TGTGCCAGTACCACGGGGGGCCCCTCCTCTGGGGCCAACGTCCTGACTTTC
CASTTGGPSSGANVLTF
>-|TRBD1|TRBV11-2|TRBJ2-5
TGTGCCAGCAGCGAGATGCAGGGGGCAGGAGAGACCCAGTACTTC
CASSEMQGAGETQYF
>-|-|TRBV18|TRBJ1-3
TGTGCCAGCTCACCTACGACAGGTTATACGGACACCATATATTTT
CASSPTTGYTDTIYF
>-|-|TRBV28|TRBJ1-2
TGTGCCAGCAATGGGGGCCTCGGTCGCGGCTACACCTTC
CASNGGLGRGYTF
>-|-|TRBV30|TRBJ1-4
TGTGCCTGGAGTGCTCTAACTAATGAAAAACTGTTTTTT
CAWSALTNEKLFF
>-|-|TRBV4-2|TRBJ1-5
TGTGCCAGCAGCCAAGATTGGGCAGGGGCTAAGCCCCAGCATTTT
CASSQDWAGAKPQHF
>-|TRBD1|TRBV7-2|TRBJ1-1
TGTGCCAGCAGCTTAGCCAGACAGGGGGTAAGGACTGAAGCTTTCTTT
CASSLARQGVRTEAFF
>-|-|TRBV30|TRBJ1-2
TGTGCCTGGAGTGTGTCAACAGGGTATGGCTACACCTTC
CAWSVSTGYGYTF
>-|TRBD1|TRBV5-6|TRBJ2-4
TGTGCCAGCAGCTTTGGACAGGTTGGAGGCGAAAACATTCAGTACTTC
CASSFGQVGGENIQYF
>-|TRBD2|TRBV28|TRBJ2-7
TGTGCCAGCAGGGGACTAGCCGCCTACGAGCAGTACTTC
CASRGLAAYEQYF
>-|-|TRBV6-5|TRBJ1-1
TGTGCCAGCAGTAAGACAGAGAACACTGAAGCTTTCTTT
CASSKTENTEAFF
>-|TRBD1|TRBV19|TRBJ2-2
TGTGCCAGCCGGGACAGGGGTGCCGGGGAGCTGTTTTTT
CASRDRGAGELFF
>-|-|TRBV12-3/TRBV12-4|TRBJ1-2
TGTGCCAGCAGTTCCAGGGAATTCTATGGCTACACCTTC
CASSSREFYGYTF
>-|TRBD1|TRBV18|TRBJ1-6
TGTGCCAGCTCACCGGGACAGGGAACCCCTAATTCACCCCTCCACTTT
CASSPGQGTPNSPLHF
>-|-|TRBV4-3|TRBJ1-3
TGCGCCAGCAGCCAAGGGTCCGGGGGGAGCTCTGGAAACACCATATATTTT
CASSQGSGGSSGNTIYF
>-|TRBD2|TRBV5-4|TRBJ2-5
TGTGCCAGCAGCCGGGCTAGCGGGAGCTCGGAGACCCAGTACTTC
CASSRASGSSETQYF
>-|TRBD1|TRBV5-6|TRBJ2-7
TGTGCCAGCAGCAGCAGGGACAGGGGTTCCGAGCAGTACTTC
CASSSRDRGSEQYF
>-|TRBD1|TRBV19|TRBJ1-6
TGTGCCAGTAGTCGAACAGGGGACTATTCACCCCTCCACTTT
CASSRTGDYSPLHF